This note documents a single T cell receptor beta chain sequence. These data originate in a study of cytomegalovirus exposure and HLA in healthy donors. The donors were part of the 120-subject validation cohort, which stood apart from the roughly 640-subject first cohort. Sequencing was performed with immunoSEQ multiplex PCR; in TCRdb, only in-frame clones are kept and a portion is missing. The profile shows fewer than 200,000 clones, about 85% of them singletons. V lost 7 bases and J 2 bases, leaving 11 bases between the germline ends. Germline V gene data show CDR1 as MNHNS and CDR2 as SASEGT. The CDR3 length is 13 residues.

This receptor was obtained from a man younger than 35 in good health and CMV-seropositive. The V gene is TRBV6-1, the J gene TRBJ1-1, with D perhaps TRBD1 (5 bases). Sequencing was performed on PBMCs. CDR3 coding DNA: TGTGCCAGCACGGGGGGTGTAAACACTGAAGCTTTCTTT. It translates to CASTGGVNTEAFF.